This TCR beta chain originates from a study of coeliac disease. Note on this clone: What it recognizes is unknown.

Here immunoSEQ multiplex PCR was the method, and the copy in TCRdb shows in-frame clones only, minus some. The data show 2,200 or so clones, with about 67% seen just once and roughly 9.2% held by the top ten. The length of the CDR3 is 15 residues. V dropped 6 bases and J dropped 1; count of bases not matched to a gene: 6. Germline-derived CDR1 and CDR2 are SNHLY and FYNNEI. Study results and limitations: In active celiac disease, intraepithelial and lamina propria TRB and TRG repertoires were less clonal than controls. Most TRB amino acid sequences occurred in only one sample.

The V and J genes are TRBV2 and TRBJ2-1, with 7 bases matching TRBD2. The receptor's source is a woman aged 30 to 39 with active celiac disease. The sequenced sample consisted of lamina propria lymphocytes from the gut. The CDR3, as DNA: TGTGCCAGCAGCTCCTCAGCGGGGTCCTACAATGAGCAGTTCTTC. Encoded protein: CASSSSAGSYNEQFF.